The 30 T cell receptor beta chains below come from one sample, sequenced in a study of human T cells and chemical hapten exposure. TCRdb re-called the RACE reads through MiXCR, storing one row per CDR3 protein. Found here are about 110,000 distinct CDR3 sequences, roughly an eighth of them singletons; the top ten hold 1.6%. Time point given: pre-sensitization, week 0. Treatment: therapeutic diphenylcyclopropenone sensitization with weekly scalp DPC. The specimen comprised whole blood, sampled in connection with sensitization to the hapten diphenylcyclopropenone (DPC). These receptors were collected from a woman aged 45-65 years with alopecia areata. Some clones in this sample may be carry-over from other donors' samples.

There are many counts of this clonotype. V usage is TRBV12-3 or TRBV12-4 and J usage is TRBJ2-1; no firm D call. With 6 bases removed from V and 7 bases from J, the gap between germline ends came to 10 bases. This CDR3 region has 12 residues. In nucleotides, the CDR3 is TGTGCCAGCAGAACCTTAGAAAATGAGCAGTTCTTC. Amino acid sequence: CASRTLENEQFF.

The CDR3 loop reads CASRGGDSYYEQYF. The CDR3 nucleotides are TGTGCCAGCAGGGGTGGGGACAGTTACTACGAGCAGTACTTC. The chain couples TRBV27 to TRBJ2-7; 7 positions agree with TRBD1. Unmatched junction bases numbered 8, after V lost 6 bases and J lost 3 bases. This CDR3 spans 14 amino acids. In germline, CDR1 is MNHEY, CDR2 SMNVEV (reference sequence).

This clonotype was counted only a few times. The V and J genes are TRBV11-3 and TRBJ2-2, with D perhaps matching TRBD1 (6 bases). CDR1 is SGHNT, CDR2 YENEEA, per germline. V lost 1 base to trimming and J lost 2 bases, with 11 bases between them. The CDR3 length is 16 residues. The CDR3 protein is CASSLGTAINTGELFF. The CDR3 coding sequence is TGTGCCAGCAGCTTAGGGACAGCAATTAACACCGGGGAGCTGTTTTTT.

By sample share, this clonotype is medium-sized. The CDR3 region has the DNA TGTGCCAGCAGGCCGGGGAGGGTAGGAGATACGCAGTATTTT. Translated: CASRPGRVGDTQYF. The V call is TRBV28, the J call TRBJ2-3; 7 nucleotides align to TRBD2. Looked up from germline, CDR1 is MDHEN and CDR2 is SYDVKM. V lost 6 bases and J lost 5; bases outside the gene matches: 8. The CDR3 runs 14 residues.

In nucleotides, the CDR3 is TGCGCCAGCAGTTACGGACACGTGAACACTGAAGCTTTCTTT. Residues: CASSYGHVNTEAFF. This sequence joins TRBV5-1 and TRBJ1-1; weak D call: TRBD1 (5 bases). The CDR3 contains 14 residues. Germline-derived CDR1 and CDR2 are SGHRS and YFSETQ. Trimming stripped 5 bases from V and 0 bases from J, with 11 bases between.

CDR3 DNA: TGTGTCTCGGCGCCTAGCACAGATACGCAGTATTTT. It is translated as CVSAPSTDTQYF. The chain links TRBV28 to TRBJ2-3, with D uncertain. The CDR3 is made up of 12 amino acids. Germline V lookup: CDR1 MDHEN, CDR2 SYDVKM. Supplemented by reference TRBV28 and TRBJ2-3, the full variable domain reads DVKVTQSSRYLVKRTGEKVFLECVQDMDHENMFWYRQDPGLGLRLIYFSYDVKMKEKGDIPEGYSVSREKKERFSLILESASTNQTSMYLCVSAPSTDTQYFGPGTRLTVL.

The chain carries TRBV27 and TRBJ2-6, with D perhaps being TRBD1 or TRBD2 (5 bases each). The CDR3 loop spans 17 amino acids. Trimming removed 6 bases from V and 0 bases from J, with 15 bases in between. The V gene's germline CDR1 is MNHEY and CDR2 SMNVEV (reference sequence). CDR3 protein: CASSPRGADSGANVLTF. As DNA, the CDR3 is TGTGCCAGCAGCCCCCGAGGGGCCGACTCTGGGGCCAACGTCCTGACTTTC.

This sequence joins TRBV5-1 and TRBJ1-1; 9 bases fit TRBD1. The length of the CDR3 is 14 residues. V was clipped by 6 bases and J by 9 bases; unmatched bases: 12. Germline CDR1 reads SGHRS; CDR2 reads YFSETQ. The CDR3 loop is CASTPTGGIAQAFF. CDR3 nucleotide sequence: TGCGCCAGCACCCCGACAGGGGGAATTGCTCAAGCTTTCTTT.

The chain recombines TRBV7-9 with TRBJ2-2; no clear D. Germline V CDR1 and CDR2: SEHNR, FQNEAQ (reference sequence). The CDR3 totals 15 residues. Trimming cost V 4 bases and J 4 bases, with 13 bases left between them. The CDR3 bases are TGTGCCAGCAGCTCTAGACTGGATAGCACCGGGGAGCTGTTTTTT. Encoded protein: CASSSRLDSTGELFF.

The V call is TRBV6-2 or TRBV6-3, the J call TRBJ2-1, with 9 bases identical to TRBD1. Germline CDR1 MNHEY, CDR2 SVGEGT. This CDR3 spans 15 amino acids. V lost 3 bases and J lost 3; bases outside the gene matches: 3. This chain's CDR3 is CASSYPGQGYNEQFF. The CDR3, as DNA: TGTGCCAGCAGTTATCCGGGACAGGGCTACAATGAGCAGTTCTTC.

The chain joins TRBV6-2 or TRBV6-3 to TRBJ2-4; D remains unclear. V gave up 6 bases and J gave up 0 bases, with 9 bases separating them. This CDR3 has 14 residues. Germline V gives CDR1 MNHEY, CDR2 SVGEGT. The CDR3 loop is CASSGQLAKNIQYF. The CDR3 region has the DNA TGTGCCAGCAGCGGGCAACTAGCCAAAAACATTCAGTACTTC.

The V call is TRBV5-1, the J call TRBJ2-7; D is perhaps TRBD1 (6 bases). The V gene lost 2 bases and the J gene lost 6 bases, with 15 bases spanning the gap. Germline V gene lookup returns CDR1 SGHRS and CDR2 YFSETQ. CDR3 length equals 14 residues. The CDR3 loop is CASSFSGVGGEQYF. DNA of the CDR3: TGCGCCAGCAGCTTCTCAGGGGTTGGTGGCGAGCAGTACTTC. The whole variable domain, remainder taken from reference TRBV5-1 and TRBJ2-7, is KAGVTQTPRYLIKTRGQQVTLSCSPISGHRSVSWYQQTPGQGLQFLFEYFSETQRNKGNFPGRFSGRQFSNSRSEMNVSTLELGDSALYLCASSFSGVGGEQYFGPGTRLTVT.

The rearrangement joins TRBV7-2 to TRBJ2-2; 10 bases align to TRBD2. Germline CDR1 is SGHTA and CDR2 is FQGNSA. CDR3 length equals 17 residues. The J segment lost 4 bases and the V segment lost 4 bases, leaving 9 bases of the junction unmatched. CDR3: CASSSLSGGARTGELFF. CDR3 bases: TGTGCCAGCAGCTCCCTAAGCGGGGGGGCCCGCACCGGGGAGCTGTTTTTT.

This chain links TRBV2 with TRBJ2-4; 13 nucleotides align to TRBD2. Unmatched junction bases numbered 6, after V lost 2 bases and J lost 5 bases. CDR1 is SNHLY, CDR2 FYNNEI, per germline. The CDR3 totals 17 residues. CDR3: CASSERGLAGSQNIQYF. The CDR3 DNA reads TGTGCCAGCAGTGAACGGGGACTAGCGGGAAGCCAAAACATTCAGTACTTC. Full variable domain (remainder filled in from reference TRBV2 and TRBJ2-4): EPEVTQTPSHQVTQMGQEVILRCVPISNHLYFYWYRQILGQKVEFLVSFYNNEISEKSEIFDDQFSVERPDGSNFTLKIRSTKLEDSAMYFCASSERGLAGSQNIQYFGAGTRLSVL.

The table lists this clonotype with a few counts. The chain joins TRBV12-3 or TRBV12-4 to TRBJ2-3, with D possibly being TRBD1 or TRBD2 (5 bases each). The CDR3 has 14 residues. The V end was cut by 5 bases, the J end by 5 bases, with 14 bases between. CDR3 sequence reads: CASSPHSGGDTQYF. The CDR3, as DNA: TGTGCCAGCAGTCCTCATAGTGGGGGAGATACGCAGTATTTT.

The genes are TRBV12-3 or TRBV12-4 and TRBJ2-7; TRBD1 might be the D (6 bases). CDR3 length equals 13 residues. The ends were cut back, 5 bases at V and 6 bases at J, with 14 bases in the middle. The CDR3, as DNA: TGTGCCAGCAGTCAATGGACAGCTCGCGAGCAGTACTTC. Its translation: CASSQWTAREQYF.

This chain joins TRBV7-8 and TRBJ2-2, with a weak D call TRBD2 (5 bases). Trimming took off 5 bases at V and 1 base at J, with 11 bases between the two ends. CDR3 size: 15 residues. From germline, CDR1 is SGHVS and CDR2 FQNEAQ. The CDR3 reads CASSPGGQNTGELFF. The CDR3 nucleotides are TGTGCCAGCAGCCCCGGCGGGCAGAACACCGGGGAGCTGTTTTTT.

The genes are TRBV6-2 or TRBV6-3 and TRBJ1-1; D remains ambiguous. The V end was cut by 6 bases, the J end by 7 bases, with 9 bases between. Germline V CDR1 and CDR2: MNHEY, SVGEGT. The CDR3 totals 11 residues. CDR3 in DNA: TGTGCCAGCAGGACTTTATATGAAGCTTTCTTT. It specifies CASRTLYEAFF.

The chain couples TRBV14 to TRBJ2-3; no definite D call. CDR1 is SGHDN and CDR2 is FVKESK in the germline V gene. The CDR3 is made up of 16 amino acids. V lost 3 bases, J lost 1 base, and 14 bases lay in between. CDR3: CASSHESFGRTDTQYF. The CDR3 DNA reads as TGTGCCAGCAGCCATGAGAGTTTCGGTCGCACAGATACGCAGTATTTT.

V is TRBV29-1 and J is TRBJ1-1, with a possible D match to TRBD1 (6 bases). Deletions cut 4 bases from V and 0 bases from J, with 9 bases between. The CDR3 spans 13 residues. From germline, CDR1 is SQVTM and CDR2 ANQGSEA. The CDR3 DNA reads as TGCAGCGTTGGGACAGCCATGAACACTGAAGCTTTCTTT. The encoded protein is CSVGTAMNTEAFF.

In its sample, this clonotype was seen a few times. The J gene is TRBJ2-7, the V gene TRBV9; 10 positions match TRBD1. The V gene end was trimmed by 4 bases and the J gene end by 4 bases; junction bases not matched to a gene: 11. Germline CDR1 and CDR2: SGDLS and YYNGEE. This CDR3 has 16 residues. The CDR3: CASSPSPGQGYYEQYF. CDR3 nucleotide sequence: TGTGCCAGCAGCCCCAGTCCGGGACAGGGGTATTACGAGCAGTACTTC.

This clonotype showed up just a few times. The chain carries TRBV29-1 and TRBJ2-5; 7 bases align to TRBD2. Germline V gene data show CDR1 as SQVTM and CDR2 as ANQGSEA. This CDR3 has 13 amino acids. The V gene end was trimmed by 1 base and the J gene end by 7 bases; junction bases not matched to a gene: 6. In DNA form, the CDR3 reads TGCAGCGTTGAAGCCCACTCGGGGGGGACCCAGTACTTC. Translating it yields CSVEAHSGGTQYF. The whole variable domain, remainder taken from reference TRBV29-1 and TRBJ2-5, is SAVISQKPSRDICQRGTSLTIQCQVDSQVTMMFWYRQQPGQSLTLIATANQGSEATYESGFVIDKFPISRPNLTFSTLTVSNMSPEDSSIYLCSVEAHSGGTQYFGPGTRLLVL.

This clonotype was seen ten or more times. CDR3 sequence reads: CASSFRNGNTIYF. The CDR3 region has the DNA TGTGCCAGCAGCTTCAGAAATGGAAACACCATATATTTT. The J gene is TRBJ1-3, the V gene TRBV7-2; D gene uncertain. CDR1 and CDR2 from the germline V gene are SGHTA and FQGNSA. Trimming removed 3 bases from V and 3 bases from J, with 6 bases in between. The CDR3 is 13 residues long.

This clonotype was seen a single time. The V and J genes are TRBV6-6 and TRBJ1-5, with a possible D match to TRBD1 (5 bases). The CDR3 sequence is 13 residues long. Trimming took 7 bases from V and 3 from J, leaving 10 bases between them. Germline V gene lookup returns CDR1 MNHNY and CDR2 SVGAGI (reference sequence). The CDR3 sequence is CASMGGANQPQHF. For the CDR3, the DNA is TGTGCCAGCATGGGGGGAGCCAATCAGCCCCAGCATTTT.

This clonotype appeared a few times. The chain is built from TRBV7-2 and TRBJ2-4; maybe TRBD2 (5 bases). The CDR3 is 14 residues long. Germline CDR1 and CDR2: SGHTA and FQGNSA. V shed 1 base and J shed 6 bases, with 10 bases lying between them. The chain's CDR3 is CASSLDTRGNIQYF. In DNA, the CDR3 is TGTGCCAGCAGCTTAGACACCCGGGGAAACATTCAGTACTTC. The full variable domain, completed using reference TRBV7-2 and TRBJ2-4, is GAGVSQSPSNKVTEKGKDVELRCDPISGHTALYWYRQSLGQGLEFLIYFQGNSAPDKSGLPSDRFSAERTGGSVSTLTIQRTQQEDSAVYLCASSLDTRGNIQYFGAGTRLSVL.

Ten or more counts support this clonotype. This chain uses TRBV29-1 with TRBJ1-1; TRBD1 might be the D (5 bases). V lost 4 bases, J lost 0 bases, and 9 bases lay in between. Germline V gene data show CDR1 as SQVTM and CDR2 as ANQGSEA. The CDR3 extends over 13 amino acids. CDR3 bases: TGCAGCGTTGTGACAGTATTGAACACTGAAGCTTTCTTT. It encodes CSVVTVLNTEAFF.

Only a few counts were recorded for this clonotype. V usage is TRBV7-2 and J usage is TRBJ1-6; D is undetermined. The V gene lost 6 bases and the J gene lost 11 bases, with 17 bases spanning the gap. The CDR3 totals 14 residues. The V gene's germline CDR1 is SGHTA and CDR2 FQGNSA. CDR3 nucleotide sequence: TGTGCCAGCAGTAGCGGCCTTTCCCAAGCACCCCTCCACTTT. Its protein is CASSSGLSQAPLHF.

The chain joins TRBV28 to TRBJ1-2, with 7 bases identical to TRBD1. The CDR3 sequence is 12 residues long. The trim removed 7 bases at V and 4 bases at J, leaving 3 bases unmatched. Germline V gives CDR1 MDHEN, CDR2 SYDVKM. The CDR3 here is CASTSGGYGYTF. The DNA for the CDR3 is TGTGCCAGCACTTCAGGGGGCTATGGCTACACCTTC.

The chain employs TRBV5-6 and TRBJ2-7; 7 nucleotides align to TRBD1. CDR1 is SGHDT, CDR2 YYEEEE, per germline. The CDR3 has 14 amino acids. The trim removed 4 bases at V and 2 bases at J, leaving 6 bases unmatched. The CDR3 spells CASSMGQRTYEQYF. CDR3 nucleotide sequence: TGTGCCAGCAGCATGGGACAGCGAACCTACGAGCAGTACTTC.

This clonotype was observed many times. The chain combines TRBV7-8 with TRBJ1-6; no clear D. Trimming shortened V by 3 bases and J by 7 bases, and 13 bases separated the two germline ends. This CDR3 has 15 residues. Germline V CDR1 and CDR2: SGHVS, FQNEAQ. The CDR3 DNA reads TGTGCCAGCAGCTTGGCGGCAACAGTCAATTCACCCCTCCACTTT. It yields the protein CASSLAATVNSPLHF.